A single sample gave rise to the 6 T cell receptor beta chains below, sequenced in a study of T-cell reconstitution after alpha-beta-depleted transplantation in children. Molecular barcoding with unique molecular identifiers was used for the TCRbeta library. TCRdb reprocessed the PCR reads with MiXCR, giving one entry per CDR3 protein. The profile shows 190,000 or so distinct CDR3 sequences, 14% to 15% of them singletons. The sample consisted of PBMCs from the stem cell graft donor, taken from the stem cell graft. These receptors were obtained from a human donor who donated a stem cell graft to a child with acute lymphoblastic leukemia.

Here the CDR3 reads CAMGPGLAMSVDTQYF. The CDR3 DNA follows: TGTGCCATGGGCCCCGGGCTAGCCATGTCTGTAGATACGCAGTATTTT. The chain employs TRBV5-6 and TRBJ2-3, with D possibly TRBD2 on 5 matching bases. The CDR3 is made up of 16 amino acids. The germline V and J ends were trimmed by 9 bases and 5 bases, with 25 bases remaining between them. Germline-derived CDR1 and CDR2 are SGHDT and YYEEEE.

This clonotype was seen many times. The chain couples TRBV4-1 to TRBJ2-7; TRBD2 matches at 9 bases. The CDR3 consists of 19 residues. The junction had 17 bases not matched to a gene; V was cut back by 5 bases and J by 0 bases. The V gene's germline CDR1 is MGHRA and CDR2 YSYEKL. CDR3 sequence reads: CASSKRVAGGLTASYEQYF. The CDR3 nucleotides are TGCGCCAGCAGCAAAAGGGTTGCGGGAGGGCTGACTGCCTCCTACGAGCAGTACTTC.

This clonotype was recorded at least ten times. The CDR3, as DNA: TGTGCCAGCACCCTCCTCTCGGATGGCTACACCTTC. Its translation: CASTLLSDGYTF. The genes are TRBV12-3 or TRBV12-4 and TRBJ1-2; D unclear. The V gene lost 7 bases and the J gene lost 6 bases, with 12 bases spanning the gap. The CDR3 consists of 12 residues.

This clonotype was seen at least ten times. The chain uses TRBV5-1 and TRBJ2-7; D is perhaps TRBD2 (8 bases). The CDR3 covers 16 residues. Looked up from germline, CDR1 is SGHRS and CDR2 is YFSETQ. V lost 4 bases, J lost 6 bases, and 23 bases lay in between. The CDR3 bases are TGCGCCAGCAGCCCACGGGGGGGCTCAGGGGGTTCCGAGCAGTACTTC. Protein sequence: CASSPRGGSGGSEQYF.

The chain uses TRBV11-3 and TRBJ2-1, with TRBD2 matching 7 bases. This CDR3 has 16 residues. Germline CDR1 is SGHNT and CDR2 is YENEEA. The V segment lost 3 bases and the J segment 8 bases; nucleotides outside the gene matches: 13. CDR3 in DNA: TGTGCCAGCAGCTTGTTGGCGGGAGATAAACTTTATGAGCAGTTCTTC. Amino acid sequence: CASSLLAGDKLYEQFF. The whole variable domain, filled in from reference TRBV11-3 and TRBJ2-1, reads EAGVVQSPRYKIIEKKQPVAFWCNPISGHNTLYWYLQNLGQGPELLIRYENEEAVDDSQLPKDRFSAERLKGVDSTLKIQPAELGDSAVYLCASSLLAGDKLYEQFFGPGTRLTVL.

This clonotype has at least ten counts. The V and J genes are TRBV20-1 and TRBJ2-1, with D tentatively TRBD1 or TRBD2 (5 bases each). The germline V and J ends were trimmed by 2 bases and 12 bases, with 17 bases remaining between them. This CDR3 comprises 13 residues. CDR1 and CDR2 (germline): DFQATT, SNEGSKA (reference sequence). In DNA form, the CDR3 reads TGCAGTGCTAGACCGGGGCGTTCCTGGGGGCAGTTCTTC. Translation gives CSARPGRSWGQFF.